This entry lists 27 T cell receptor beta chains sequenced from one sample in a study of tumor-infiltrating lymphocytes in primary liver carcinoma. Unsorted whole blood supplied the RNA, and germline DNA was extracted too. TCR beta cDNA came from 400 to 500 ng total RNA, primed with a constant-region primer. Three-round nested multiplex PCR performed with slightly modified ARM-PCR produced the TCR beta libraries. TRBV1-TRBV30 forward primers and a C-beta reverse primer were used in the first two PCR rounds, which each ran for about 11 cycles. TCRdb analysed the multiplex PCR reads with MiXCR anew, one entry per CDR3 protein. The sample includes about 330,000 distinct CDR3 sequences, roughly 61% of them seen just once. Sequencing was carried out using peripheral blood. These receptors were obtained from a man aged 40-49 years with primary liver carcinoma and hepatitis B virus infection.

The table lists this clonotype with many counts. The genes are TRBV4-2 and TRBJ1-4; TRBD1 is a possible D gene (6 bases). V lost 0 bases, J lost 3 bases, and 11 bases lay in between. Germline V gene data show CDR1 as LGHNA and CDR2 as YNFKEQ. This CDR3 region has 16 residues. In nucleotides, the CDR3 is TGTGCCAGCAGCCAAGAGCTCAGGGGATCTAATGAAAAACTGTTTTTT. It translates to CASSQELRGSNEKLFF.

This chain joins TRBV11-2 and TRBJ1-5; weak D call: TRBD1 (6 bases). Between the trimmed V and J ends, which lost 5 bases and 1 base, there was a span of 12 bases. The CDR3 is 15 residues long. Germline lookup yields CDR1 SGHAT and CDR2 FQNNGV. DNA of the CDR3: TGTGCCAGCAGCACCGGGACACACAGCAATCAGCCCCAGCATTTT. It yields the protein CASSTGTHSNQPQHF.

The rearrangement uses TRBV6-5 and TRBJ1-2, with D perhaps TRBD1 (5 bases). Per the germline V gene, CDR1 is MNHEY and CDR2 is SVGAGI. The length of the CDR3 is 14 residues. Trimming removed 5 bases from V and 3 bases from J, with 13 bases in between. CDR3 region: CASSLGGLDYGYTF. CDR3 nucleotides: TGTGCCAGCAGTCTCGGGGGACTCGACTATGGCTACACCTTC.

This clonotype is a singleton in its sample. The V call is TRBV29-1, the J call TRBJ2-5; 8 bases align to TRBD1. CDR1 SQVTM and CDR2 ANQGSEA come from the germline V gene. The CDR3 is made up of 13 amino acids. The CDR3 DNA is TGCAGTGTTCGCGGACAGGGATTGGAGACCCAGTACTTC. Protein: CSVRGQGLETQYF.

About this clonotype itself: One junction end does not reproduce the germline sequence, and a read error may be involved. V and J are TRBV11-2 and TRBJ2-3; TRBD1 aligns across 10 bases. The CDR3 length is 16 residues. CDR1 and CDR2 from the germline V gene are SGHAT and FQNNGV. The CDR3 DNA follows: TGTGCGAGCAGCTTATATGGACAGGGGGGCAGATATACGCAGTATTTT. It encodes CASSLYGQGGRYTQYF.

This chain joins TRBV6-5 and TRBJ2-1; 9 nucleotides agree with TRBD1. The V gene's germline CDR1 is MNHEY and CDR2 SVGAGI. CDR3 length: 17 residues. After removal of 6 bases from V and 6 bases from J, the junction contained 15 bases not matched to a gene. DNA for the CDR3: TGTGCCAGCAGCTCCTCCTTCGTTAGGGGACAGGGCAATGAGCAGTTCTTC. Its protein is CASSSSFVRGQGNEQFF.

The chain has TRBV13 and TRBJ2-7, with unresolved D. Trimming took 2 bases from V and 5 from J, leaving 10 bases between them. Germline V gene lookup returns CDR1 PRHDT and CDR2 FYEKMQ (reference sequence). The CDR3 covers 13 residues. Here the CDR3 reads CASSLLGAHEQYF. In nucleotides, the CDR3 is TGTGCCAGCAGCTTACTAGGAGCGCACGAGCAGTACTTC. Full variable domain (rest looked up from reference TRBV13 and TRBJ2-7): AAGVIQSPRHLIKEKRETATLKCYPIPRHDTVYWYQQGPGQDPQFLISFYEKMQSDKGSIPDRFSAQQFSDYHSELNMSSLELGDSALYFCASSLLGAHEQYFGPGTRLTVT.

This clonotype was found many times. The rearrangement links TRBV12-3 or TRBV12-4 to TRBJ1-5; D is ambiguous. The CDR3 loop spans 16 amino acids. The V and J ends lost 6 bases and 3 bases respectively, with 18 bases between them. CDR3 coding DNA: TGTGCCAGCAGCCTGCGGGCGGGCGTCACCAATCAGCCCCAGCATTTT. Its translation: CASSLRAGVTNQPQHF.

Many counts were recorded for this clonotype. The chain's CDR3 is CASSRSGSGSVGFF. The CDR3 DNA is TGTGCCAGCAGTCGCAGCGGGAGCGGGTCTGTTGGGTTCTTC. The chain is built from TRBV12-3 or TRBV12-4 and TRBJ2-1, with 8 bases fitting TRBD2. Trimming removed 5 bases from V and 15 bases from J; junction bases left unmatched: 15. This CDR3 has 14 amino acids.

A remark on this clonotype: The junction shows a germline mismatch at one end, possibly a read error. V and J are TRBV5-6 and TRBJ2-5; 8 bases line up with TRBD1. The germline V gene has CDR1 SGHDT and CDR2 YYEEEE. The CDR3 has 15 amino acids. The CDR3 nucleotides read TGTGCCACCAGCGTGGAAGGGACAGGCCAAGAGACCCAGTACTTC. This translates into CATSVEGTGQETQYF.

The chain carries TRBV2 and TRBJ2-3; D tentatively reads TRBD1 or TRBD2 (5 bases each). The germline CDR1 and CDR2 sequences are SNHLY and FYNNEI. The V end was cut by 4 bases, the J end by 6 bases, with 8 bases between. The CDR3 contains 12 residues. Here the CDR3 DNA reads TGTGCCAGCAGTGTGGGACGGGATACGCAGTATTTT. Amino acid sequence: CASSVGRDTQYF. Variable domain in full (rest from reference TRBV2 and TRBJ2-3): EPEVTQTPSHQVTQMGQEVILRCVPISNHLYFYWYRQILGQKVEFLVSFYNNEISEKSEIFDDQFSVERPDGSNFTLKIRSTKLEDSAMYFCASSVGRDTQYFGPGTRLTVL.

This rearrangement joins TRBV11-2 to TRBJ2-7; the D gene is possibly TRBD1 (6 bases). Trimming shortened V by 7 bases and J by 0 bases, and 22 bases separated the two germline ends. This CDR3 region has 17 residues. Germline CDR1 SGHAT, CDR2 FQNNGV. CDR3 bases: TGTGCCAGCAACTCAGGGGAAGCAACCCTTAGCTCCTACGAGCAGTACTTC. Translated: CASNSGEATLSSYEQYF.

To note about this clonotype: A read error is possible here, since a much larger clone lies one base away. Because the CDR3 is missing its conserved closing phenylalanine or tryptophan, this is likely a read error. The chain recombines TRBV6-5 with TRBJ2-3, with D unresolved. Germline assignment: CDR1 MNHEY and CDR2 SVGAGI. Deletions cut 6 bases from V and 1 base from J, with 14 bases between. This CDR3 is 15 amino acids long. The chain's CDR3 is CASRTSYSGTDTQYI. CDR3 coding DNA: TGTGCCAGCAGGACATCCTACTCAGGCACAGATACGCAGTATATT.

About this clonotype: The conserved closing phenylalanine or tryptophan is absent in this CDR3, likely reflecting a read error. The rearrangement joins TRBV29-1 to TRBJ2-5; D is uncertain. The CDR3 sequence is 12 residues long. The V end lost 3 bases, the J end lost 8 bases, and 13 bases lay between the germline ends. The germline V gene has CDR1 SQVTM and CDR2 ANQGSEA. The CDR3 DNA follows: TGCAGCGTTGACAACGCGGACGATACCCAGTACTTA. This sequence encodes CSVDNADDTQYL.

This clonotype has only a few counts. The gene calls are TRBV5-5 and TRBJ2-6, with a tentative D call TRBD2 (6 bases). Trimming left V 5 bases short and J 0 bases short, with 21 bases between. Germline V lookup: CDR1 SGHKS, CDR2 YYEKEE (reference sequence). The CDR3 is made up of 19 amino acids. DNA of the CDR3: TGTGCCAGCAGTACAGTTGGGGTTGGGGGAGGCTCTGGGGCCAACGTCCTGACTTTC. It specifies CASSTVGVGGGSGANVLTF.

This clonotype was picked up a small number of times. The chain uses TRBV5-1 and TRBJ2-1; weak D call: TRBD2 (6 bases). From germline, CDR1 is SGHRS and CDR2 YFSETQ. The CDR3 totals 15 residues. The V gene lost 3 bases and the J gene lost 0 bases, with 10 bases spanning the gap. The CDR3 nucleotides read TGCGCCAGCAGCTCAAGCGGGCTCTCCTACAATGAGCAGTTCTTC. Residues: CASSSSGLSYNEQFF.

V and J are TRBV11-2 and TRBJ2-1; D ambiguous. The V end lost 2 bases, the J end lost 4 bases, and 12 bases lay between the germline ends. CDR3 size: 15 residues. Germline lookup yields CDR1 SGHAT and CDR2 FQNNGV. The CDR3 protein is CASSLTVCGYNEQFF. Here the CDR3 DNA reads TGTGCCAGCAGCTTAACCGTGTGCGGATACAATGAGCAGTTCTTC.

The chain uses TRBV28 and TRBJ2-1; 15 bases agree with TRBD2. The J segment lost 6 bases and the V segment lost 7 bases, leaving 4 bases of the junction unmatched. The CDR3 is 15 amino acids. From germline, CDR1 is MDHEN and CDR2 SYDVKM. CDR3: CASKKGLAGGNEQFF. CDR3 bases: TGTGCCAGCAAGAAGGGACTAGCGGGGGGCAATGAGCAGTTCTTC.

With regard to this clonotype: The junction departs from germline at one end; a sequencing error may be responsible. The chain combines TRBV4-2 with TRBJ2-3; D uncertain. CDR1 and CDR2 (germline): LGHNA, YNFKEQ. The CDR3 extends over 15 amino acids. In DNA, the CDR3 is TGCGCCAGCAACCAAGAGCGTTCGGCCACAGATACGCAGTATTTT. Translation: CASNQERSATDTQYF.

As for this clonotype: A read error may be the cause here, since a much bigger clone is one base away. This sequence joins TRBV12-3 or TRBV12-4 and TRBJ2-1; D call uncertain. This CDR3 contains 11 residues. CDR3 in amino acids: CASSSLIEHFF. The CDR3 DNA reads TGTGCCAGCAGTTCATTAATTGAGCACTTCTTC.

In regard to this clonotype: The germline gene is not matched at one end of the junction; a read error may be the cause. This sequence joins TRBV7-9 and TRBJ1-2; tentative D call: TRBD1 (5 bases). Germline CDR1 SEHNR, CDR2 FQNEAQ (reference sequence). This CDR3 spans 16 amino acids. The CDR3 bases are TGTGTCAGCAGCTTAGGAGACAGCCAACTTAACTATGGCTACACCTTC. Protein product: CVSSLGDSQLNYGYTF.

As for this clonotype: Here the CDR3 omits its conserved ending phenylalanine or tryptophan, so a read error is the likely source. The chain recombines TRBV11-2 with TRBJ2-3, with D perhaps TRBD2 (5 bases). V lost 2 bases and J lost 6, with 15 bases in between. Germline assignment: CDR1 SGHAT and CDR2 FQNNGV. CDR3 length equals 15 residues. The DNA for the CDR3 is TGTGCCAGCAGCTTATTCGCGGGTTCGGCCGATACGCAGTATATT. This encodes CASSLFAGSADTQYI.

This clonotype showed up just a few times. The genes are TRBV14 and TRBJ2-3; 13 positions match TRBD2. CDR3 length: 19 amino acids. Germline CDR1 is SGHDN and CDR2 is FVKESK. Unmatched junction bases numbered 7, after V lost 0 bases and J lost 1 base. The CDR3 DNA follows: TGTGCCAGCAGCCAAGACTGGACTAGCGGGAGAATGGGCACAGATACGCAGTATTTT. Translated, it gives CASSQDWTSGRMGTDTQYF.

At least ten counts were recorded for this clonotype. V usage is TRBV12-3 or TRBV12-4 and J usage is TRBJ2-1, with 11 bases lining up with TRBD2. The CDR3 runs 14 residues. V was clipped by 8 bases and J by 6 bases; unmatched bases: 6. CDR3 in DNA: TGTGCCAGCCTCAGACTAGCGGGAAGCAATGAGCAGTTCTTC. This gives the protein CASLRLAGSNEQFF.

This clonotype was counted at least ten times. In DNA, the CDR3 is TGTGCCAGCAGCTTGGGCAGTTCCTCCTACGAGCAGTACTTC. Protein sequence: CASSLGSSSYEQYF. The chain links TRBV11-1 to TRBJ2-7; D remains unclear. The length of the CDR3 is 14 residues. Germline V CDR1 and CDR2: SGHAT, FQDESV (reference sequence). The V gene lost 3 bases and the J gene lost 0 bases, with 9 bases spanning the gap. Looking up the rest from reference TRBV11-1 and TRBJ2-7 gives the full variable domain: EAEVAQSPRYKITEKSQAVAFWCDPISGHATLYWYRQILGQGPELLVQFQDESVVDDSQLPKDRFSAERLKGVDSTLKIQPAELGDSAMYLCASSLGSSSYEQYFGPGTRLTVT.

This clonotype was detected only a few times. V usage is TRBV5-4 and J usage is TRBJ2-1; TRBD2 might be the D (5 bases). The length of the CDR3 is 13 residues. V dropped 2 bases and J dropped 5 bases, with 8 bases sitting between them. CDR1 is SGHNT, CDR2 YYREEE, per germline (reference sequence). The CDR3 reads CASSLGRNNEQFF. The CDR3 nucleotides are TGTGCCAGCAGCTTAGGGAGAAACAATGAGCAGTTCTTC.

With regard to this clonotype: A much larger clone lies one base from this, so it may be a read error. Because it lacks the conserved phenylalanine or tryptophan at the end, this CDR3 is likely a read error. V is TRBV10-3 and J is TRBJ1-1; no definite D call. Germline CDR1 and CDR2: ENHRY and SYGVKD. The V and J ends lost 0 bases and 1 base respectively, with 6 bases between them. CDR3 length equals 14 residues. CDR3 loop: CAISESTQNTEAFS. The CDR3 DNA follows: TGTGCCATCAGTGAGTCGACGCAGAACACTGAAGCTTTCTCT.